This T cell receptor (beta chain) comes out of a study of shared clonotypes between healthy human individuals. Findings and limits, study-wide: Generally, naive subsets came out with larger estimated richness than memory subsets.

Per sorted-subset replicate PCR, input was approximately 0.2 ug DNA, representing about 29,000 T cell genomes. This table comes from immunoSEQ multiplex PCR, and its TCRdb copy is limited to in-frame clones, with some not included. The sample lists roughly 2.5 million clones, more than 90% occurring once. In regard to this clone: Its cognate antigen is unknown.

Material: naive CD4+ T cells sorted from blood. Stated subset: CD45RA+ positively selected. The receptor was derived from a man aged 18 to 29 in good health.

The CDR3 nucleotides read TGTGCCAGCAGTTACTCGGGTTCCGAGCAGTACTTC. Translation gives CASSYSGSEQYF. The V and J genes are TRBV6-6 and TRBJ2-7, with unresolved D. CDR1 is MNHNY and CDR2 is SVGAGI in the germline V gene (reference sequence). This CDR3 region has 12 residues. The V gene lost 0 bases and the J gene lost 6 bases, with 6 bases spanning the gap.